This TCR beta chain was observed in a study of multiple sclerosis patients with progressive multifocal leukoencephalopathy. V was clipped by 2 bases and J by 0 bases, with 26 bases between them. The germline CDR1 and CDR2 sequences are MNHEY and SMNVEV (reference sequence). The CDR3 runs 20 residues. Some clones are missing from TCRdb's copy, which holds only in-frame ones; the method was immunoSEQ multiplex PCR. The table shows 25,000 to 30,000 clones, with around 92% occurring only once. Regarding the study as a whole: PML-onset expanded TRB clones were detectable before and during natalizumab therapy. The findings' link to JC virus versus immunocompromise remained uncertain.

A word on this clone: The target antigen is unknown.

Documented time point: 6 to 7 months of natalizumab therapy. All PML patients were female, and all patients had earlier interferon beta. T1 and T2 blood were collected at 6 and 12 months of natalizumab. This receptor was taken from a human donor with multiple sclerosis. The J gene is TRBJ2-7, the V gene TRBV27; TRBD2 might be the D (6 bases). The material sequenced was PBMCs, taken from a patient treated with natalizumab. The CDR3 DNA reads TGTGCCAGCAGTTTAAGGCCCCGGGCCACCCAGGACTACCCCTCCTACGAGCAGTACTTC. It translates to CASSLRPRATQDYPSYEQYF.